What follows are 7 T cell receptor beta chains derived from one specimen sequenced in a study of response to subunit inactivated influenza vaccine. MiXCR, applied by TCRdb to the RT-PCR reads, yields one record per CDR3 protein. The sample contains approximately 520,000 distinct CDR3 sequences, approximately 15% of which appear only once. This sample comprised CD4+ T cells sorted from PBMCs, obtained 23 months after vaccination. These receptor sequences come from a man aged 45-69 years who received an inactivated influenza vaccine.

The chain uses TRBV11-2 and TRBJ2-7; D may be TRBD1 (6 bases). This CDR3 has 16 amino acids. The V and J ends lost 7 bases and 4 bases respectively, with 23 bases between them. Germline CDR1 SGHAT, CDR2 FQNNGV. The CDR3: CASNQEQGFHVYEQYF. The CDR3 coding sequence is TGTGCCAGCAACCAGGAGCAGGGGTTTCATGTTTACGAGCAGTACTTC. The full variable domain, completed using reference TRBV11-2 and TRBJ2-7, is EAGVAQSPRYKIIEKRQSVAFWCNPISGHATLYWYQQILGQGPKLLIQFQNNGVVDDSQLPKDRFSAERLKGVDSTLKIQPAKLEDSAVYLCASNQEQGFHVYEQYFGPGTRLTVT.

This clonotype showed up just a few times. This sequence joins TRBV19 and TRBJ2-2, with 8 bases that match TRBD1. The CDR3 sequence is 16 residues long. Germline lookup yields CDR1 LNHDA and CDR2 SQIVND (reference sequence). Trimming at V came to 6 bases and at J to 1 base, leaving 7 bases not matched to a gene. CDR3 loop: CASSRSGQVNTGELFF. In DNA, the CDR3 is TGTGCCAGTAGCCGATCGGGACAGGTGAACACCGGGGAGCTGTTTTTT.

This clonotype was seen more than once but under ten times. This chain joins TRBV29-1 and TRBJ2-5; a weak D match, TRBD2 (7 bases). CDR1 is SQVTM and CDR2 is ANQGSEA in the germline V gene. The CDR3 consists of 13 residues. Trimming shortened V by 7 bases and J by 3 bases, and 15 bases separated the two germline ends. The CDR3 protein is CSALGGQKETQYF. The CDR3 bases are TGCAGCGCCCTGGGGGGGCAGAAAGAGACCCAGTACTTC.

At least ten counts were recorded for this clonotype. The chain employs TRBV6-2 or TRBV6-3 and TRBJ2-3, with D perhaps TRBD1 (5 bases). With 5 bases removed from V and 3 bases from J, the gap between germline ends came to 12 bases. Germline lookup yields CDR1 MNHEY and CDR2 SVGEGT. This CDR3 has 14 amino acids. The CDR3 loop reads CASSLGHETDTQYF. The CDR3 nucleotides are TGTGCCAGCAGTCTCGGACACGAAACAGATACGCAGTATTTT.

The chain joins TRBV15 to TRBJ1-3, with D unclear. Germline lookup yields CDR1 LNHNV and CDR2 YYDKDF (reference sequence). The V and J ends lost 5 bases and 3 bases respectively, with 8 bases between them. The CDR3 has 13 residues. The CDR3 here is CATSAVGGNTIYF. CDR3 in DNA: TGTGCCACCAGCGCCGTCGGTGGAAACACCATATATTTT. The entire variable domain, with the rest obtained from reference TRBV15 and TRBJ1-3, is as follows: DAMVIQNPRYQVTQFGKPVTLSCSQTLNHNVMYWYQQKSSQAPKLLFHYYDKDFNNEADTPDNFQSRRPNTSFCFLDIRSPGLGDTAMYLCATSAVGGNTIYFGEGSWLTVV.

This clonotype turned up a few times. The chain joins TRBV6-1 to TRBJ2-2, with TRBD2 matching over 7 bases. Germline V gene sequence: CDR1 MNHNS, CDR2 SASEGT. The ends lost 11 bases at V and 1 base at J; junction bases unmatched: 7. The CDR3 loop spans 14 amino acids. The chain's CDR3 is CAARSGENTGELFF. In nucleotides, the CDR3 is TGTGCCGCCCGAAGCGGGGAGAACACCGGGGAGCTGTTTTTT.

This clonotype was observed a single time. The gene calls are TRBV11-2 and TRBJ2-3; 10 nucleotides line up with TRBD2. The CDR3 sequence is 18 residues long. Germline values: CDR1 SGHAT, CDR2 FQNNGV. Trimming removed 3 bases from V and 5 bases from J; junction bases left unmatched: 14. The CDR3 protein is CASSFNQPSGGGRDTQYF. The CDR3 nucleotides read TGTGCCAGCAGCTTCAACCAGCCTAGCGGGGGCGGGAGAGATACGCAGTATTTT.